Listed here are 5 T cell receptor beta chains from one sample, sequenced in a study of T cells in Graves' hyperthyroidism and ophthalmopathy (dated by TCRdb to about 2019). Library preparation used multiplex PCR. The instrument given in TCRdb is Illumina HiSeq 2000. TCR beta CDR3 regions were amplified from RNA transcripts. A first-round RT-PCR of the TCR CDR3 used the HTBI primer set with the Qiagen OneStep RT-PCR kit. TCRdb handled the public reads itself, with Q25 trimming in fastp and clone calling in MiXCR, and kept productive beta chains. Every CDR3 protein is listed once, alongside the most common genes and DNA of its rows. Present in this sample are hundreds of thousands of distinct CDR3 sequences, 12% to 15% of which were seen just once. Of the sample, 10% to 13% falls within the top ten clones. Sequenced input: blood. Receptor source: a woman between 18 and 29 years old with Graves' hyperthyroidism.

The table lists this clonotype with many counts. J is TRBJ2-1 and V is TRBV30; D is perhaps TRBD2 (5 bases). The CDR3 is 15 amino acids. Between the trimmed V and J ends, which lost 0 bases and 3 bases, there was a span of 12 bases. Germline V gene data show CDR1 as GTSNPN and CDR2 as SVGIG (reference sequence). The CDR3 protein is CAWSVGWTGYNEQFF. In DNA, the CDR3 is TGTGCCTGGAGTGTAGGTTGGACTGGCTACAATGAGCAGTTCTTC.

This chain joins TRBV7-6 and TRBJ2-1, with 10 bases identical to TRBD2. The V segment lost 1 base and the J segment 9 bases; nucleotides outside the gene matches: 6. Per germline, CDR1 SGHVS and CDR2 FNYEAQ. CDR3 size: 15 residues. The CDR3 bases are TGTGCCAGCAGCTTAGGTGCTAGCGGGAGTGGTGAGCAGTTCTTC. This sequence encodes CASSLGASGSGEQFF.

Only a few counts were recorded for this clonotype. In DNA form, the CDR3 reads TGTGCCAGCAGCGCCAACTTTGCGGGAGGGCGGAATGAGCAGTTCTTC. Encoded protein: CASSANFAGGRNEQFF. This rearrangement joins TRBV7-9 to TRBJ2-1, with TRBD2 matching 9 bases. CDR3 size: 16 residues. Germline assignment: CDR1 SEHNR and CDR2 FQNEAQ (reference sequence). V was clipped by 5 bases and J by 7 bases; unmatched bases: 12. The full variable domain, its missing parts supplied by reference TRBV7-9 and TRBJ2-1, is DTGVSQNPRHKITKRGQNVTFRCDPISEHNRLYWYRQTLGQGPEFLTYFQNEAQLEKSRLLSDRFSAERPKGSFSTLEIQRTEQGDSAMYLCASSANFAGGRNEQFFGPGTRLTVL.

This clonotype has just a few counts. The genes are TRBV11-3 and TRBJ2-7; 15 nucleotides match TRBD2. CDR1 and CDR2 from the germline V gene are SGHNT and YENEEA. After removal of 4 bases from V and 6 bases from J, the junction contained 10 bases not matched to a gene. The CDR3 runs to 17 residues. The CDR3 protein is CASSWGLAGGPTVEQYF. The CDR3 nucleotides are TGTGCCAGCAGCTGGGGACTAGCGGGAGGCCCGACCGTCGAGCAGTACTTC.

At least ten counts were recorded for this clonotype. The V and J genes are TRBV18 and TRBJ2-4; the match to TRBD2 covers 8 bases. The CDR3 length is 16 residues. The J segment lost 9 bases and the V segment lost 1 base, leaving 11 bases of the junction unmatched. The germline CDR1 and CDR2 sequences are KGHSH and LQKENI. Written as DNA, the CDR3 is TGTGCCAGCTCACCACAGCCGCCAGGCGGGGGGAGCATTCAGTACTTC. This encodes CASSPQPPGGGSIQYF. The full variable domain, completed using reference TRBV18 and TRBJ2-4, is NAGVMQNPRHLVRRRGQEARLRCSPMKGHSHVYWYRQLPEEGLKFMVYLQKENIIDESGMPKERFSAEFPKEGPSILRIQQVVRGDSAAYFCASSPQPPGGGSIQYFGAGTRLSVL.